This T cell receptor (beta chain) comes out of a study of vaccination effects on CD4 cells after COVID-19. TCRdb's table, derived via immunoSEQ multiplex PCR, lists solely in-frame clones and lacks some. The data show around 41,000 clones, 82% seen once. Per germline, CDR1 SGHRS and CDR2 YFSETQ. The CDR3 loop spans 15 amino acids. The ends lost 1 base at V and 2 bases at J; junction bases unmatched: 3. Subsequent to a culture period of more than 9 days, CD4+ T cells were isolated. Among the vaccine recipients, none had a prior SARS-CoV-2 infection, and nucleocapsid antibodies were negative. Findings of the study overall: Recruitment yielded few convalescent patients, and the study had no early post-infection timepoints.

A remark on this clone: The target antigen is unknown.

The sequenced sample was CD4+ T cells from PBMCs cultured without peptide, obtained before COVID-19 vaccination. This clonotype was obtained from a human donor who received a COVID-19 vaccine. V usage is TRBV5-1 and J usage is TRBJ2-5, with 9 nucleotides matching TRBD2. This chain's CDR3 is CASSLLAGEQETQYF. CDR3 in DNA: TGCGCCAGCAGCTTGTTAGCGGGGGAACAAGAGACCCAGTACTTC. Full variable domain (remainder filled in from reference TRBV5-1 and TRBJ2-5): KAGVTQTPRYLIKTRGQQVTLSCSPISGHRSVSWYQQTPGQGLQFLFEYFSETQRNKGNFPGRFSGRQFSNSRSEMNVSTLELGDSALYLCASSLLAGEQETQYFGPGTRLLVL.